The 10 T cell receptor beta chains below were found in one sample sequenced in a study of blood T cell repertoires in COVID-19. The data were produced by immunoSEQ multiplex PCR, yet TCRdb's version contains in-frame clones alone and is incomplete. The sample includes about 180,000 clones, approximately 85% seen only once; the top ten take around 6.2%. The sequencing sample was made of PBMCs or T cells enriched from blood (not recorded which). These receptors all stem from a man aged 35-49 years who had recovered from COVID-19.

The chain recombines TRBV9 with TRBJ2-1; 14 nucleotides line up with TRBD2. The CDR3 runs to 15 residues. Germline V gives CDR1 SGDLS, CDR2 YYNGEE. J was trimmed by 9 bases and V by 4 bases; bases with no gene match: 6. The CDR3, as DNA: TGTGCCAGCAGCCTGACTAGCGGGGGGGTTAGTGAGCAGTTCTTC. Translated, it gives CASSLTSGGVSEQFF.

The chain joins TRBV5-1 to TRBJ2-2, with 7 bases identical to TRBD1. Germline V gives CDR1 SGHRS, CDR2 YFSETQ. V shed 4 bases and J 3 bases; nucleotides not matched to a gene: 3. The CDR3 length is 14 residues. The CDR3, as DNA: TGCGCCAGCAGCCTTACAGGGGACACCGGGGAGCTGTTTTTT. This encodes CASSLTGDTGELFF.

The chain joins TRBV10-3 to TRBJ1-1; D is unclear. The CDR3 runs 13 residues. V was trimmed by 1 base and J by 3 bases, leaving 6 bases between them. Per the germline V gene, CDR1 is ENHRY and CDR2 is SYGVKD. CDR3 protein: CAISEFRDTEAFF. DNA for the CDR3: TGTGCCATCAGTGAGTTCCGGGACACTGAAGCTTTCTTT.

The chain carries TRBV11-2 and TRBJ2-2; 7 bases line up with TRBD1. The CDR3 spans 16 residues. CDR1 is SGHAT, CDR2 FQNNGV, per germline. The V and J ends lost 5 bases and 3 bases, in that order; junction bases with no gene match: 9. DNA of the CDR3: TGTGCCAGCAGCCCTCTCACAGGGGCCTACACCGGGGAGCTGTTTTTT. This sequence encodes CASSPLTGAYTGELFF.

The chain joins TRBV7-3 to TRBJ1-6, with 7 bases matching TRBD1. J gave up 7 bases and V 6 bases, and 3 bases lay outside the gene matches. The CDR3 covers 13 residues. From germline, CDR1 is SGHTA and CDR2 FQGTGA. The CDR3 reads CASSGQENSPLHF. The CDR3, as DNA: TGTGCCAGCAGTGGACAGGAGAATTCACCCCTCCACTTT.

The CDR3 reads CASSQMTAPYEQYF. The CDR3 coding sequence is TGTGCCAGCAGCCAAATGACTGCGCCTTACGAGCAGTACTTC. The gene calls are TRBV3-1 (or the pseudogene TRBV3-2) and TRBJ2-7; no reliable D call. Germline V gives CDR1 LGHDT, CDR2 YNNKEL (reference sequence). V lost 2 bases and J 4 bases, leaving 12 bases between the germline ends. The length of the CDR3 is 14 residues.

The chain carries TRBV30 and TRBJ2-7; 7 bases agree with TRBD1. The CDR3 is 15 residues long. Germline V gives CDR1 GTSNPN, CDR2 SVGIG (reference sequence). The V gene end was trimmed by 3 bases and the J gene end by 2 bases; junction bases not matched to a gene: 10. CDR3 region: CAWSFPDRVTYEQYF. CDR3 in DNA: TGTGCCTGGAGCTTCCCTGACAGGGTTACCTACGAGCAGTACTTC. Based on the CDR3 plus reference TRBV30 and TRBJ2-7, the full variable domain is SQTIHQWPATLVQPVGSPLSLECTVEGTSNPNLYWYRQAAGRGLQLLFYSVGIGQISSEVPQNLSASRPQDRQFILSSKKLLLSDSGFYLCAWSFPDRVTYEQYFGPGTRLTVT.

The V call is TRBV27, the J call TRBJ1-3, with no clear D. Germline assignment: CDR1 MNHEY and CDR2 SMNVEV (reference sequence). V was trimmed by 2 bases and J by 3 bases, leaving 8 bases between them. The CDR3 is 14 residues long. In DNA form, the CDR3 reads TGTGCCAGCAGTTTAGGGCCGAGTGGAAACACCATATATTTT. Amino acids: CASSLGPSGNTIYF.

This sequence joins TRBV11-2 and TRBJ2-3, with 8 bases that match TRBD1. Germline loops: CDR1 SGHAT, CDR2 FQNNGV. V lost 4 bases and J lost 0; bases outside the gene matches: 0. The CDR3 extends over 14 amino acids. The CDR3 bases are TGTGCCAGCAGCTGGACAGGGAGCACAGATACGCAGTATTTT. It translates to CASSWTGSTDTQYF.

The V call is TRBV4-1, the J call TRBJ2-7, with 9 positions matching TRBD1. The J segment lost 1 base and the V segment lost 4 bases, leaving 5 bases of the junction unmatched. CDR3 length equals 15 residues. Germline loops: CDR1 MGHRA, CDR2 YSYEKL. CDR3: CASSREGTGSYEQYF. The CDR3 DNA follows: TGCGCCAGCAGCCGAGAAGGGACAGGGTCCTACGAGCAGTACTTC.